The sequence of this T cell receptor (beta chain) was determined in a study of response to subunit inactivated influenza vaccine. TCRdb processed the RT-PCR reads anew with MiXCR; each CDR3 protein has one entry. The sample carries around 600,000 distinct CDR3 sequences, about 11% recorded once. This clonotype was seen at least ten times. The junction had 10 bases not matched to a gene; V was cut back by 3 bases and J by 11 bases. The CDR3 length is 13 residues. Germline-derived CDR1 and CDR2 are DFQATT and SNEGSKA (reference sequence). Separately, the same data were catalogued under a study of T cells expressing NK-cell markers. That paper notes: Libraries used 5'RACE template switching adding universal primer site and UMIs. About 6 donors had dominant NKG2C+ clonotypes that comprised about 1.0-7.5% of their CD8+ T cells. Four donors' CD3+CD56-NKG2C+ cells were dominated by the same clonotypes. What remained unclear was the HCMV specificity of expanded NKG2C+ T cell clones.

The sequenced sample was PBMCs from blood, obtained on the day of vaccination. The clonotype was recovered from a man aged 45 to 65 who received an inactivated influenza vaccine. The gene calls are TRBV20-1 and TRBJ2-3; TRBD1 matches at 8 bases. The CDR3 reads CSARSPTGGLQYF. The CDR3 DNA is TGCAGTGCTAGGAGCCCCACAGGGGGGTTGCAGTATTTT.